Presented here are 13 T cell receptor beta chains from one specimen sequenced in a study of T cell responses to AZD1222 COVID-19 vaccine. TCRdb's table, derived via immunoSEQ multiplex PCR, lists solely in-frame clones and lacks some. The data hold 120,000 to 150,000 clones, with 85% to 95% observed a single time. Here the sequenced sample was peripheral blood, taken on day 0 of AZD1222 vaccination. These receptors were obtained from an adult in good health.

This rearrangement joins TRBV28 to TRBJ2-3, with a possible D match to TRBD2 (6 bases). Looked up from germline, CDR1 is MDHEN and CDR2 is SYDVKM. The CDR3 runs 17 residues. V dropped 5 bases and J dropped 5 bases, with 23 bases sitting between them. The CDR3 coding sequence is TGTGCCAGCAGTCCCCACTTAGGCGGGGAGCTTCAAGATACGCAGTATTTT. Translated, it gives CASSPHLGGELQDTQYF.

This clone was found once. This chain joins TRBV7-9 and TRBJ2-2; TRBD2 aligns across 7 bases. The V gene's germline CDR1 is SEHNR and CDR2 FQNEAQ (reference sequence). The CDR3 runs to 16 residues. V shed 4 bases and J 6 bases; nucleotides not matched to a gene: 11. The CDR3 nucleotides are TGTGCCAGCAGCTCAGGACTGGGAGGGCAGGCCGGGGAGCTGTTTTTT. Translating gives CASSSGLGGQAGELFF.

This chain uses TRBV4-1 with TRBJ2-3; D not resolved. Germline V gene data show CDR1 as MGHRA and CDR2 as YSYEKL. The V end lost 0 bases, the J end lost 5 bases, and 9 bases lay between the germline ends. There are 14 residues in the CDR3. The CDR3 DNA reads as TGCGCCAGCAGCCAAGATCGAGTGGGAGATACGCAGTATTTT. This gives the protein CASSQDRVGDTQYF.

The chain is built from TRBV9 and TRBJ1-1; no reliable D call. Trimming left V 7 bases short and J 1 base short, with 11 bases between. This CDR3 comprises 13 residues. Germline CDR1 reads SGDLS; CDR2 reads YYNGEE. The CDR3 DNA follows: TGTGCCAGCTCGATGCAGACGAACACTGAAGCTTTCTTT. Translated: CASSMQTNTEAFF.

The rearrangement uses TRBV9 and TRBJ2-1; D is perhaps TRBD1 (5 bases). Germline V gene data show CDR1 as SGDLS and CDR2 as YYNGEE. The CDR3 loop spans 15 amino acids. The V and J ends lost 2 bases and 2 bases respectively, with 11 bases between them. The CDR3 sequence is CASSVFQGTYNEQFF. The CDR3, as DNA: TGTGCCAGCAGCGTTTTCCAGGGTACCTACAATGAGCAGTTCTTC.

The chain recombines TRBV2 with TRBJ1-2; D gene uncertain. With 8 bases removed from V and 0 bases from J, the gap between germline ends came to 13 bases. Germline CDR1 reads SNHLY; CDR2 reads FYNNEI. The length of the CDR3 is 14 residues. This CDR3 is CASEWAAPNYGYTF. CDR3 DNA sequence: TGTGCCAGCGAATGGGCGGCCCCTAACTATGGCTACACCTTC.

CDR3 DNA: TGTGCCAGTAGCCAGGGGTACTATGGCTACACCTTC. Protein: CASSQGYYGYTF. The chain joins TRBV19 to TRBJ1-2; TRBD1 is a possible D gene (6 bases). This CDR3 has 12 residues. Trimming shortened V by 6 bases and J by 3 bases, and 8 bases separated the two germline ends. Germline CDR1 reads LNHDA; CDR2 reads SQIVND (reference sequence).

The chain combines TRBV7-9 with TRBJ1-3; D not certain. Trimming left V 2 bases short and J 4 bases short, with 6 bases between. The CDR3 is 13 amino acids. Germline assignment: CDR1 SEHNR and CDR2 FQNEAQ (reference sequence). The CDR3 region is CASSLTEGNTIYF. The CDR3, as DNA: TGTGCCAGCAGCTTAACAGAGGGAAACACCATATATTTT.

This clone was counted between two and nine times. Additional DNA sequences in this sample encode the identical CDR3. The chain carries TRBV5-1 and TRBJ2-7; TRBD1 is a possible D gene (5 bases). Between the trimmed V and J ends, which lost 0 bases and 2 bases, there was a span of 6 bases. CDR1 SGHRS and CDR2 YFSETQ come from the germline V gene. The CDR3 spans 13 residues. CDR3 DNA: TGCGCCAGCAGCTTGGAGGGGACCTACGAGCAGTACTTC. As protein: CASSLEGTYEQYF.

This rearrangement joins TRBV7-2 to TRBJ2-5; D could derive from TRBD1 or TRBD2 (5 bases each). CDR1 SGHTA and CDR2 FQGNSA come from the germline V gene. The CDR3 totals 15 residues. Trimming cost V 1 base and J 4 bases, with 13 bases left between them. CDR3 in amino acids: CASSLGPGRGETQYF. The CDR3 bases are TGTGCCAGCAGCTTAGGCCCGGGAAGGGGAGAGACCCAGTACTTC.

The CDR3 DNA is TGTGCCAGCAGTCTAGCGGGAGATTCTTGGGAGCAGTACTTC. It specifies CASSLAGDSWEQYF. The rearrangement links TRBV6-6 to TRBJ2-7; TRBD2 matches at 10 bases. The V segment lost 5 bases and the J segment 7 bases; nucleotides outside the gene matches: 8. The germline CDR1 and CDR2 sequences are MNHNY and SVGAGI (reference sequence). This CDR3 contains 14 residues.

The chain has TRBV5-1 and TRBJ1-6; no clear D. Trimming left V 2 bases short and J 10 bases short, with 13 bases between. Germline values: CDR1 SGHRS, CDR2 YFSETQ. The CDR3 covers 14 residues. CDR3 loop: CASSFNGRDSPLHF. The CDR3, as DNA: TGCGCCAGCAGCTTCAACGGCAGAGACTCACCCCTCCACTTT. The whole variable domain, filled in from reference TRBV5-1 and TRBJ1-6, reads KAGVTQTPRYLIKTRGQQVTLSCSPISGHRSVSWYQQTPGQGLQFLFEYFSETQRNKGNFPGRFSGRQFSNSRSEMNVSTLELGDSALYLCASSFNGRDSPLHFGNGTRLTVT.

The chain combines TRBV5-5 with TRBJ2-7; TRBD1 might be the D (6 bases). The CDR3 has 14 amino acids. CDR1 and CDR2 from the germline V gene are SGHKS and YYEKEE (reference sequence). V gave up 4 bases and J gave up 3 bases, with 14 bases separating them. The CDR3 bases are TGTGCCAGCAGCCTCGGACAGCGCTACTACGAGCAGTACTTC. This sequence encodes CASSLGQRYYEQYF. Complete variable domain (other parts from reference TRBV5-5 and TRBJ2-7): DAGVTQSPTHLIKTRGQQVTLRCSPISGHKSVSWYQQVLGQGPQFIFQYYEKEERGRGNFPDRFSARQFPNYSSELNVNALLLGDSALYLCASSLGQRYYEQYFGPGTRLTVT.